This T cell receptor (beta chain) emerged from a study of identical twins. Study-wide points: Zero-insertion analyses were open to partial confounding by invariant MAIT and iNKT cells. Cross-sectional statistical analysis, not tracking of the same donors, underpinned the conclusions.

The CDR3 has 13 amino acids. CDR1 and CDR2 (germline): SGDLS, YYNGEE. V was pared by 4 bases and J by 6 bases, with 3 bases of the junction left unmatched. Healthy Caucasians provided all donations. A universal primer site came from template switching; cDNA carried unique molecular identifiers. TCRdb called the 5' RACE reads again in MiXCR, with one record for every CDR3 protein. The sample contains roughly 240,000 distinct CDR3 sequences, roughly 7.5% of which appear only once. This clonotype was counted ten times or more. The antigen is not known. The same data also went into a second study, on yellow fever vaccine responses in identical twins.

The rearrangement uses TRBV9 and TRBJ2-2; the match to TRBD1 covers 7 bases. The clonotype originates from a woman aged 18 to 35 in good health. Sequencing was carried out using CD8+ T cells sorted from blood. The DNA of the CDR3 is TGTGCCAGCAGCCCCCAGGGGGCCGGGGAGCTGTTTTTT. Encoded protein: CASSPQGAGELFF.